This record concerns one T cell receptor beta chain sequence. Its antigen is not known. These data come from a study of Ad26.COV2.S vaccination and SARS-CoV-2 variants. The study's findings and limits: Analytic work on TCR breadth and depth might have understated the full extent of total T cell responses.

The germline CDR1 and CDR2 sequences are MNHEY and SMNVEV (reference sequence). This CDR3 contains 13 residues. Trimming shortened V by 2 bases and J by 9 bases, and 11 bases separated the two germline ends. Some clones are missing from TCRdb's copy, which holds only in-frame ones; the method was immunoSEQ multiplex PCR. The data hold around 450,000 clones, with less than 95% observed a single time. Sample treatment: some 20 received Ad26.COV2.S at low or high dose, single or two shots; roughly five received placebo; per-sample allocation not given. Sampling took place 63 days after the first vaccine or placebo injection.

The receptor was derived from a person aged 18-60 years who received the Ad26.COV2.S COVID-19 vaccine or a placebo. The specimen was peripheral blood, collected in a trial of Ad26.COV2.S vaccine versus placebo. The chain links TRBV27 to TRBJ2-1; a weak D match, TRBD2 (5 bases). The CDR3 spells CASSLGLRGEQFF. CDR3 nucleotides: TGTGCCAGCAGTTTAGGACTTCGGGGTGAGCAGTTCTTC.